This passage covers 30 T cell receptor beta chains from one sample sequenced in a study of control samples from healthy donors and cancer patients. The protocol was immunoSEQ multiplex PCR, while the TCRdb copy is restricted to in-frame clones and leaves out a portion. This sample has roughly 130,000 clones, with roughly 90% found just once. Sequenced sample: blood. Receptors originate from a young man in good health.

The genes are TRBV7-8 and TRBJ1-1; TRBD1 might be the D (5 bases). CDR1 and CDR2 from the germline V gene are SGHVS and FQNEAQ. Between the trimmed V and J ends, which lost 1 base and 4 bases, there was a span of 7 bases. CDR3 length: 13 residues. The DNA for the CDR3 is TGTGCCAGCAGCTTAGGGGGGGGCACTGAAGCTTTCTTT. This translates into CASSLGGGTEAFF.

About this clone: One end of the junction fails to match germline, which may point to a read error. V is TRBV27 and J is TRBJ2-3; no firm D call. Germline-derived CDR1 and CDR2 are MNHEY and SMNVEV (reference sequence). The CDR3 covers 16 residues. The CDR3, as DNA: TGTGCCAGTCAATTTTTAAAGGAATATTTCACAGATACGCGGTATTTT. It translates to CASQFLKEYFTDTRYF.

Concerning this clone: In the same sample, other DNA sequences code for this CDR3. The chain joins TRBV4-1 to TRBJ1-5; D is perhaps TRBD1 (5 bases). The germline CDR1 and CDR2 sequences are MGHRA and YSYEKL. CDR3 length: 14 residues. V lost 0 bases to trimming and J lost 7 bases, with 10 bases between them. The chain's CDR3 is CASSQEGVGQPQHF. The CDR3 nucleotides are TGCGCCAGCAGCCAAGAAGGGGTTGGGCAGCCCCAGCATTTT.

This rearrangement joins TRBV7-9 to TRBJ2-1; D not resolved. The V gene lost 5 bases and the J gene lost 9 bases, with 14 bases spanning the gap. Germline CDR1 and CDR2: SEHNR and FQNEAQ (reference sequence). This CDR3 region has 13 residues. The CDR3 coding sequence is TGTGCCAGCAGCGCGAATCTAGACGGTGAGCAGTTCTTC. Residues: CASSANLDGEQFF.

The chain links TRBV3-1 (or the pseudogene TRBV3-2) to TRBJ2-2; D is possibly TRBD2 (6 bases). Germline CDR1 reads LGHDT; CDR2 reads YNNKEL (reference sequence). V lost 4 bases, J lost 7 bases, and 10 bases lay in between. This CDR3 spans 13 amino acids. CDR3 sequence reads: CASSPRGSGELFF. CDR3 DNA sequence: TGTGCCAGCAGCCCCCGGGGGAGCGGGGAGCTGTTTTTT.

About this clone: The sample has other DNA sequences that encode this CDR3 too. The chain couples TRBV18 to TRBJ1-2, with TRBD1 identical over 8 bases. CDR3 length equals 13 residues. After removal of 6 bases from V and 7 bases from J, the junction contained 7 bases not matched to a gene. Germline loops: CDR1 KGHSH, CDR2 LQKENI. The CDR3 bases are TGTGCCAGCTCGCCCCAGGGACAGGCTGGCTACACCTTC. Translating gives CASSPQGQAGYTF.

V and J are TRBV5-1 and TRBJ1-1; tentative D call: TRBD1 (5 bases). Trimming shortened V by 3 bases and J by 0 bases, and 9 bases separated the two germline ends. The CDR3 extends over 14 amino acids. Germline V lookup: CDR1 SGHRS, CDR2 YFSETQ. CDR3 DNA sequence: TGCGCCAGCAGCTCTGACAGAATGAACACTGAAGCTTTCTTT. It translates to CASSSDRMNTEAFF.

The chain is built from TRBV11-2 and TRBJ2-3, with 8 bases fitting TRBD2. Germline V gene sequence: CDR1 SGHAT, CDR2 FQNNGV. CDR3 size: 17 residues. V was pared by 0 bases and J by 2 bases, with 7 bases of the junction left unmatched. The CDR3 DNA reads TGTGCCAGCAGCTTAGATGGGGTAGCGGGGACCACAGATACGCAGTATTTT. This sequence encodes CASSLDGVAGTTDTQYF.

This rearrangement joins TRBV5-1 to TRBJ2-7; D gene uncertain. The V end lost 4 bases, the J end lost 0 bases, and 8 bases lay between the germline ends. Germline V gene sequence: CDR1 SGHRS, CDR2 YFSETQ. This CDR3 is built from 13 residues. The CDR3 sequence: CASSTDNSYEQYF. The CDR3 DNA follows: TGCGCCAGCAGCACCGACAACTCCTACGAGCAGTACTTC.

The chain joins TRBV5-1 to TRBJ1-5, with D uncertain. Trimming left V 0 bases short and J 6 bases short, with 7 bases between. Germline V lookup: CDR1 SGHRS, CDR2 YFSETQ. The CDR3 spans 13 residues. In nucleotides, the CDR3 is TGCGCCAGCAGCTTGGGGTTTGGTCAGCCCCAGCATTTT. It is translated as CASSLGFGQPQHF.

V is TRBV6-2 or TRBV6-3 and J is TRBJ1-1, with D perhaps TRBD1 (5 bases). The V and J ends lost 6 bases and 6 bases respectively, with 17 bases between them. The germline gives CDR1 MNHEY, CDR2 SVGEGT. This CDR3 comprises 14 residues. CDR3: CASSHSPGLPEAFF. The CDR3 DNA sequence: TGTGCCAGCAGCCATTCCCCAGGGCTTCCTGAAGCTTTCTTT.

The chain employs TRBV5-1 and TRBJ2-7, with D perhaps matching TRBD1 or TRBD2 (5 bases each). This CDR3 comprises 14 residues. V lost 3 bases to trimming and J lost 3 bases, with 13 bases between them. CDR1 and CDR2 from the germline V gene are SGHRS and YFSETQ. CDR3 in amino acids: CASSSTGTSYEQYF. The CDR3 DNA reads TGCGCCAGCAGCTCTACCGGGACCAGCTACGAGCAGTACTTC.

This clone was recorded once. The CDR3: CASSTGGTTNEKLFF. Written as DNA, the CDR3 is TGTGCCAGCAGCACGGGGGGTACAACTAATGAAAAACTGTTTTTT. The rearrangement links TRBV13 to TRBJ1-4, with D possibly TRBD1 on 5 matching bases. Trimming took off 5 bases at V and 0 bases at J, with 10 bases between the two ends. The CDR3 extends over 15 amino acids. Per the germline V gene, CDR1 is PRHDT and CDR2 is FYEKMQ (reference sequence).

V usage is TRBV5-1 and J usage is TRBJ2-1; 9 bases match TRBD2. There are 13 residues in the CDR3. Germline V gene sequence: CDR1 SGHRS, CDR2 YFSETQ. V lost 0 bases to trimming and J lost 9 bases; unmatched junction nucleotides: 1. CDR3 nucleotides: TGCGCCAGCAGCTTGGGGACTAGCGTTGAGCAGTTCTTC. Translation gives CASSLGTSVEQFF.

The V gene is TRBV5-1, the J gene TRBJ1-2, with 9 bases identical to TRBD1. The ends lost 4 bases at V and 8 bases at J; junction bases unmatched: 6. Germline V gene sequence: CDR1 SGHRS, CDR2 YFSETQ. The CDR3 is 13 residues long. The DNA of the CDR3 is TGCGCCAGCAGCGGACAGGGGTTGGAGGGCTACACCTTC. It is translated as CASSGQGLEGYTF.

This clone showed up just once. This chain connects TRBV9 to TRBJ2-3; 14 bases are a match to TRBD2. V shed 6 bases, J shed 5 bases, and the junction held 11 bases outside the gene matches. Looked up from germline, CDR1 is SGDLS and CDR2 is YYNGEE. The CDR3 runs 17 residues. The DNA of the CDR3 is TGTGCCAGCACCCGGGGACTAGCGGGGGCACGGGTAGATACGCAGTATTTT. Translating gives CASTRGLAGARVDTQYF. Full variable domain (remainder filled in from reference TRBV9 and TRBJ2-3): DSGVTQTPKHLITATGQRVTLRCSPRSGDLSVYWYQQSLDQGLQFLIQYYNGEERAKGNILERFSAQQFPDLHSELNLSSLELGDSALYFCASTRGLAGARVDTQYFGPGTRLTVL.

The V gene is TRBV2, the J gene TRBJ2-7; a possible D gene is TRBD2 (5 bases). V lost 4 bases to trimming and J lost 3 bases, with 10 bases between them. The CDR3 loop spans 13 amino acids. Per the germline V gene, CDR1 is SNHLY and CDR2 is FYNNEI. CDR3 in DNA: TGTGCCAGCAGTGCTGGAGAGGGCTACGAGCAGTACTTC. It yields the protein CASSAGEGYEQYF.

The chain is built from TRBV5-1 and TRBJ1-1; no firm D call. Trimming removed 0 bases at V and 0 bases at J, with 18 bases between. Germline V gene sequence: CDR1 SGHRS, CDR2 YFSETQ. There are 18 residues in the CDR3. CDR3 amino acids: CASSLAASGKDMNTEAFF. CDR3 nucleotide sequence: TGCGCCAGCAGCTTGGCCGCTTCAGGTAAAGATATGAACACTGAAGCTTTCTTT.

This sequence joins TRBV5-1 and TRBJ2-1; TRBD1 matches 9 bases. Per germline, CDR1 SGHRS and CDR2 YFSETQ. V lost 4 bases to trimming and J lost 6 bases; unmatched junction nucleotides: 11. The CDR3 runs to 16 residues. Here the CDR3 DNA reads TGCGCCAGCAGCGCGGGACACACAGGGGGCGGCAATGAGCAGTTCTTC. Protein product: CASSAGHTGGGNEQFF.

The chain employs TRBV27 and TRBJ2-7; no clear D. This CDR3 spans 12 amino acids. Germline V gives CDR1 MNHEY, CDR2 SMNVEV (reference sequence). Trimming took 5 bases from V and 5 from J, leaving 10 bases between them. CDR3 in amino acids: CASSRNRHEQYF. As DNA, the CDR3 is TGTGCCAGCAGTCGGAATCGCCACGAGCAGTACTTC.

This clone was recorded a few times. The chain has TRBV30 and TRBJ1-6, with D unclear. The germline CDR1 and CDR2 sequences are GTSNPN and SVGIG (reference sequence). The ends were cut back, 3 bases at V and 9 bases at J, with 18 bases in the middle. This CDR3 has 15 residues. CDR3 sequence: CAWSPTALGSSPLHF. Written as DNA, the CDR3 is TGTGCCTGGAGCCCCACGGCCCTAGGGAGTTCACCCCTCCACTTT.

The chain has TRBV9 and TRBJ2-2; 7 bases line up with TRBD1. This CDR3 has 17 amino acids. CDR1 and CDR2 from the germline V gene are SGDLS and YYNGEE. The V segment lost 4 bases and the J segment 3 bases; nucleotides outside the gene matches: 12. The CDR3 sequence: CASSPVRDRQYTGELFF. In DNA, the CDR3 is TGTGCCAGCAGCCCGGTTAGGGACAGACAATACACCGGGGAGCTGTTTTTT.

The chain has TRBV11-2 and TRBJ2-5, with a possible D match to TRBD2 (6 bases). Trimming took off 7 bases at V and 5 bases at J, with 17 bases between the two ends. From germline, CDR1 is SGHAT and CDR2 FQNNGV. This CDR3 is 14 amino acids long. The CDR3 loop is CASKRVGGGETQYF. Written as DNA, the CDR3 is TGTGCCAGCAAGCGAGTCGGGGGAGGCGAGACCCAGTACTTC.

The J gene is TRBJ1-2, the V gene TRBV5-6; tentatively, D is TRBD1 (5 bases). The CDR3 spans 15 residues. Trimming removed 4 bases from V and 7 bases from J, with 20 bases in between. Germline values: CDR1 SGHDT, CDR2 YYEEEE. The CDR3 sequence is CASSLGRGVRAGYTF. The CDR3 bases are TGTGCCAGCAGCCTCGGACGGGGGGTTCGGGCTGGCTACACCTTC.

The chain recombines TRBV7-9 with TRBJ1-3; D possibly corresponds to TRBD1 (5 bases). CDR3 size: 13 residues. The V gene's germline CDR1 is SEHNR and CDR2 FQNEAQ (reference sequence). Trimming took 5 bases from V and 4 from J, leaving 9 bases between them. The CDR3 DNA reads TGTGCCAGCAGCCGGGACCCCGGAAACACCATATATTTT. This translates into CASSRDPGNTIYF.

The V and J genes are TRBV12-3 or TRBV12-4 and TRBJ1-1, with TRBD1 matching over 8 bases. The trim removed 7 bases at V and 12 bases at J, leaving 13 bases unmatched. This CDR3 contains 13 residues. CDR3 protein: CASTGQGRSDPFF. The CDR3 DNA reads TGTGCCAGCACCGGACAGGGCCGTTCCGATCCTTTCTTT.

The CDR3 nucleotides are TGTGCCAGCAGCATCCTCGGGACAGGTAACAATGAGCAGTTCTTC. Its protein is CASSILGTGNNEQFF. The chain is built from TRBV6-5 and TRBJ2-1, with TRBD1 matching 8 bases. The CDR3 runs 15 residues. Germline values: CDR1 MNHEY, CDR2 SVGAGI. J gave up 5 bases and V 6 bases, and 9 bases lay outside the gene matches.

Here the CDR3 reads CASSGGRDYEQYF. DNA of the CDR3: TGTGCCAGCAGTGGAGGCAGGGACTACGAGCAGTACTTC. The chain employs TRBV3-1 (or the pseudogene TRBV3-2) and TRBJ2-7; D tentatively fits TRBD1 or TRBD2 (5 bases each). Looked up from germline, CDR1 is LGHDT and CDR2 is YNNKEL (reference sequence). V gave up 6 bases and J gave up 3 bases, with 12 bases separating them. This CDR3 contains 13 residues.

This sequence joins TRBV13 and TRBJ2-3, with 7 nucleotides matching TRBD2. The CDR3 contains 11 residues. Unmatched junction bases numbered 4, after V lost 5 bases and J lost 11 bases. Germline values: CDR1 PRHDT, CDR2 FYEKMQ (reference sequence). CDR3 loop: CASSRGGLQYF. The CDR3 DNA follows: TGTGCCAGCAGCCGCGGGGGACTGCAGTATTTT.

The gene calls are TRBV19 and TRBJ2-3; D assignment may be TRBD1 or TRBD2 (6 bases each). The V end lost 7 bases, the J end lost 0 bases, and 14 bases lay between the germline ends. This CDR3 has 15 residues. Germline V gene data show CDR1 as LNHDA and CDR2 as SQIVND (reference sequence). The CDR3: CASNGGSRSTDTQYF. In DNA, the CDR3 is TGTGCCAGTAACGGGGGCTCTCGTAGCACAGATACGCAGTATTTT.